These 22 T cell receptor beta chains share one sample of origin, sequenced in a study of graft-versus-host responses after intestinal transplantation. Clones were sequenced by immunoSEQ multiplex PCR, and TCRdb holds only the in-frame ones, with some missing. The data show about 70,000 clones, 75% to 90% seen once. Antigen specificity for these receptors is unknown. Sequenced here: unstimulated CD4+ T cells sorted from spleen or lymph node cells, sampled before transplant. The receptors come from a human donor who was the organ donor for an intestinal transplant.

The chain combines TRBV6-6 with TRBJ1-6; D is possibly TRBD1 (6 bases). The CDR3 consists of 16 residues. The V gene lost 5 bases and the J gene lost 9 bases, with 20 bases spanning the gap. The germline gives CDR1 MNHNY, CDR2 SVGAGI (reference sequence). The CDR3 DNA sequence: TGTGCCAGCAGTCCCTCCACACAGGGAGATGGTTCACCCCTCCACTTT. Residues: CASSPSTQGDGSPLHF.

This chain connects TRBV14 to TRBJ2-1; the D is unclear. Trimming pared 1 base from V and 6 bases from J, leaving 10 bases between. This CDR3 is built from 14 residues. CDR1 and CDR2 from the germline V gene are SGHDN and FVKESK. CDR3 amino acids: CASSQVISFNEQFF. CDR3 bases: TGTGCCAGCAGCCAAGTTATCAGTTTCAATGAGCAGTTCTTC. Filled out from reference TRBV14 and TRBJ2-1, the complete variable domain reads EAGVTQFPSHSVIEKGQTVTLRCDPISGHDNLYWYRRVMGKEIKFLLHFVKESKQDESGMPNNRFLAERTGGTYSTLKVQPAELEDSGVYFCASSQVISFNEQFFGPGTRLTVL.

The CDR3 spells CASSNHPGTDTQYF. The CDR3 DNA reads as TGTGCCAGCAGCAACCACCCAGGAACAGATACGCAGTATTTT. The chain combines TRBV5-5 with TRBJ2-3; D gene ambiguous. There are 14 residues in the CDR3. Trimming removed 4 bases from V and 3 bases from J, with 12 bases in between. Germline V gene data show CDR1 as SGHKS and CDR2 as YYEKEE (reference sequence).

CDR3: CASSSPGGTEAFF. The CDR3 DNA reads as TGTGCCAGCAGCTCCCCGGGGGGAACTGAAGCTTTCTTT. V and J are TRBV7-8 and TRBJ1-1; D perhaps matches TRBD1 (5 bases). The V gene lost 4 bases and the J gene lost 5 bases, with 11 bases spanning the gap. CDR3 length equals 13 residues. Germline assignment: CDR1 SGHVS and CDR2 FQNEAQ.

The chain has TRBV6-5 and TRBJ1-6; TRBD1 aligns across 9 bases. The trim removed 6 bases at V and 9 bases at J, leaving 3 bases unmatched. In germline, CDR1 is MNHEY, CDR2 SVGAGI. The length of the CDR3 is 13 residues. This chain's CDR3 is CASRDRGSSPLHF. Written as DNA, the CDR3 is TGTGCCAGCAGGGACAGGGGTAGTTCACCCCTCCACTTT.

Remarks on this clone: One junction end disagrees with the germline gene, perhaps due to a read error. V gene TRBV7-7 combines with J gene TRBJ2-5; TRBD2 matches 8 bases. The CDR3 consists of 15 residues. Germline V lookup: CDR1 SSHAT, CDR2 FNYEAQ (reference sequence). CDR3 nucleotides: TGTGCTAGCAGCTCCGACGGGGGGGAGCAAGAGACCCAGTACTTC. Protein: CASSSDGGEQETQYF.

This chain connects TRBV10-3 to TRBJ2-5; 9 nucleotides align to TRBD1. With V trimmed by 3 bases and J by 5 bases, 7 bases remained unmatched. CDR3 length equals 15 residues. CDR1 and CDR2 (germline): ENHRY, SYGVKD. The CDR3: CAISDGQGIGETQYF. The CDR3 DNA reads TGTGCCATCAGTGATGGACAGGGGATTGGGGAGACCCAGTACTTC.

This chain joins TRBV21-1 and TRBJ1-6; TRBD1 is the table's D call, not checked against the DNA. TRBV21-1 constitutes a pseudogene. This CDR3 has 16 residues. This chain's CDR3 is CASSKAGQGSHSPLHF. CDR3 sequence (DNA): TGTGCCAGCAGCAAAGCAGGACAGGGAAGTCATTCACCCCTCCACTTT.

V gene TRBV2 combines with J gene TRBJ2-7; D may be TRBD2 (6 bases). Germline-derived CDR1 and CDR2 are SNHLY and FYNNEI. V lost 7 bases to trimming and J lost 8 bases, with 18 bases between them. This CDR3 region has 13 residues. CDR3 loop: CASKFQGGLKQYV. The CDR3 nucleotides read TGTGCCAGCAAGTTTCAGGGAGGCCTTAAGCAGTACGTC.

The V call is TRBV9, the J call TRBJ1-1; D gene unclear. Trimming left V 3 bases short and J 4 bases short, with 10 bases between. Per germline, CDR1 SGDLS and CDR2 YYNGEE. This CDR3 is built from 13 residues. The CDR3 bases are TGTGCCAGCAGCGCCAGCGGGGTCACTGAAGCTTTCTTT. It codes for CASSASGVTEAFF.

J is TRBJ1-2 and V is TRBV4-2; TRBD1 might be the D (6 bases). The CDR3 runs 13 residues. V lost 2 bases, J lost 4 bases, and 8 bases lay in between. The germline V gene encodes CDR1 LGHNA and CDR2 YNFKEQ. CDR3 in DNA: TGTGCCAGCAGCCAATCACAGGGCTATGGCTACACCTTC. Protein: CASSQSQGYGYTF.

This clone was detected a few times. This chain connects TRBV18 to TRBJ2-4, with 10 bases aligning to TRBD2. The CDR3 covers 13 residues. From germline, CDR1 is KGHSH and CDR2 LQKENI. V shed 4 bases and J 7 bases; nucleotides not matched to a gene: 1. In nucleotides, the CDR3 is TGTGCCAGCTCACGGGGACTAGCGAACATTCAGTACTTC. Translated: CASSRGLANIQYF. Drawing the rest from reference TRBV18 and TRBJ2-4, the complete variable domain is NAGVMQNPRHLVRRRGQEARLRCSPMKGHSHVYWYRQLPEEGLKFMVYLQKENIIDESGMPKERFSAEFPKEGPSILRIQQVVRGDSAAYFCASSRGLANIQYFGAGTRLSVL.

The chain recombines TRBV19 with TRBJ2-6; TRBD1 matches at 10 bases. This CDR3 comprises 16 residues. Losses at the gene ends were 11 bases for V and 0 bases for J; bases not matched to a gene: 7. Per germline, CDR1 LNHDA and CDR2 SQIVND (reference sequence). This chain's CDR3 is CAPLGDRGSGANVLTF. CDR3 nucleotide sequence: TGTGCCCCTCTGGGGGACAGGGGCTCTGGGGCCAACGTCCTGACTTTC.

The chain combines TRBV7-9 with TRBJ1-6; TRBD1 aligns across 8 bases. The V segment lost 4 bases and the J segment 11 bases; nucleotides outside the gene matches: 10. Germline V gives CDR1 SEHNR, CDR2 FQNEAQ (reference sequence). The CDR3 is 15 amino acids. CDR3 residues: CASSSSDRDGPPLHF. CDR3 DNA: TGTGCCAGCAGCTCTTCGGACAGGGACGGTCCACCCCTCCACTTT.

The chain is built from TRBV15 and TRBJ1-3; 8 bases fit TRBD1. The CDR3 is 16 residues long. Germline CDR1 reads LNHNV; CDR2 reads YYDKDF (reference sequence). V lost 1 base and J lost 2; bases outside the gene matches: 4. The CDR3 DNA reads as TGTGCCACCAGCAGAGGGACAGGGATTACTGGAAACACCATATATTTT. Translation: CATSRGTGITGNTIYF.

This chain uses TRBV2 with TRBJ2-1, with TRBD1 matching 9 bases. Germline CDR1 SNHLY, CDR2 FYNNEI. The V and J ends lost 10 bases and 3 bases, in that order; junction bases with no gene match: 7. This CDR3 region has 14 residues. The CDR3 DNA sequence: TGTGCCACTCCTCCGGGACAGGGCTACAATGAGCAGTTCTTC. Translating gives CATPPGQGYNEQFF.

The chain joins TRBV25-1 to TRBJ1-2, with D unclear. This CDR3 region has 11 residues. The V gene lost 2 bases and the J gene lost 6 bases, with 4 bases spanning the gap. Germline lookup yields CDR1 MGHDK and CDR2 SYGVNS. The CDR3 loop is CASSEDNGYTF. CDR3 nucleotides: TGTGCCAGCAGTGAAGACAATGGCTACACCTTC.

The rearrangement joins TRBV18 to TRBJ1-1, with a tentative D call TRBD1 (5 bases). The CDR3 extends over 14 amino acids. Between the trimmed V and J ends, which lost 2 bases and 5 bases, there was a span of 12 bases. The germline gives CDR1 KGHSH, CDR2 LQKENI. This chain's CDR3 is CASSPGGDRTEAFF. The CDR3 bases are TGTGCCAGCTCACCAGGGGGGGATAGGACTGAAGCTTTCTTT.

V is TRBV28 and J is TRBJ1-1; TRBD1 aligns across 10 bases. This CDR3 spans 14 amino acids. Unmatched junction bases numbered 11, after V lost 5 bases and J lost 11 bases. Germline values: CDR1 MDHEN, CDR2 SYDVKM. CDR3 residues: CASSLPGQGSGAFF. CDR3 in DNA: TGTGCCAGCAGTCTTCCGGGACAGGGGAGCGGGGCTTTCTTT.

The rearrangement links TRBV28 to TRBJ1-1; 11 positions match TRBD1. Losses at the gene ends were 4 bases for V and 5 bases for J; bases not matched to a gene: 6. The length of the CDR3 is 15 residues. CDR1 and CDR2 from the germline V gene are MDHEN and SYDVKM. In DNA form, the CDR3 reads TGTGCCAGCAGTTCGGGACAGGGGGGTGATACTGAAGCTTTCTTT. It translates to CASSSGQGGDTEAFF.

The chain has TRBV4-3 and TRBJ2-3, with TRBD2 matching 10 bases. Trimming took 2 bases from V and 4 from J; bases not matched to a gene: 9. Looked up from germline, CDR1 is LGHNA and CDR2 is YSLEER. CDR3 length: 17 residues. The CDR3 nucleotides are TGCGCCAGCAGCCAAATCCCTAGCGGGGGATTCCCAGATACGCAGTATTTT. It translates to CASSQIPSGGFPDTQYF.

The V gene is TRBV5-1, the J gene TRBJ1-1, with 9 nucleotides matching TRBD1. The CDR3 has 14 amino acids. Germline values: CDR1 SGHRS, CDR2 YFSETQ. The V segment lost 3 bases and the J segment 3 bases; nucleotides outside the gene matches: 3. CDR3 in amino acids: CASSYRGQDTEAFF. CDR3 bases: TGCGCCAGCAGCTACAGGGGGCAGGACACTGAAGCTTTCTTT.